The rows below give T cell receptor beta chains drawn from one sample of a study of cytomegalovirus exposure and HLA in healthy donors. The repertoire was sequenced with immunoSEQ multiplex PCR; TCRdb's copy has only in-frame clones and lacks some. The profile covers roughly 150,000 clones, with about 70% appearing a single time and 3% to 4% taken by the ten largest. Sample: PBMCs. These receptors were obtained from a male donor in good health and CMV-seronegative. Each CDR3 is given with its conserved first and last residue. Fields, in order: V gene, J gene, clone size, D gene, CDR3 protein, CDR3 DNA. A D gene is named only where the DNA matches it firmly. Rows may omit the clone size; those that give it use once, few, many or a size class.

TRBV28	TRBJ2-5	NA	NA	CASSLQGTQYF	TGTGCCAGCAGTTTACAGGGGACCCAGTACTTC
TRBV5-1	TRBJ2-2	NA	TRBD2	CASSLVVLAGSNTGELFF	TGCGCCAGCAGCTTGGTAGTCCTAGCGGGGTCGAACACCGGGGAGCTGTTTTTT
TRBV7-2	TRBJ2-5	NA	TRBD1	CASSFGYLRGQETQYF	TGTGCCAGCAGCTTTGGGTACCTCAGGGGGCAAGAGACCCAGTACTTC
TRBV5-4	TRBJ1-2	NA	TRBD1	CASSSGRRGWEGYTF	TGTGCCAGCAGCAGCGGTCGCAGGGGGTGGGAAGGCTACACCTTC
TRBV29-1	TRBJ2-3	few	TRBD1	CSVEGDSSITDTQYF	TGCAGCGTTGAAGGGGACAGCTCAATTACAGATACGCAGTATTTT
TRBV19	TRBJ2-1	NA	TRBD2	CASSITRLAGDNEQFF	TGTGCCAGTAGTATAACCCGACTAGCGGGAGACAATGAGCAGTTCTTC
TRBV11-2	TRBJ1-1	NA	TRBD1	CASSRREEGAAFF	TGTGCCAGCAGCCGACGCGAGGAGGGGGCAGCTTTCTTT
TRBV10-3	TRBJ2-4	NA	TRBD1	CAISGRDRGNIQYF	TGTGCCATCAGTGGAAGGGACAGGGGAAACATTCAGTACTTC
TRBV5-4	TRBJ2-3	NA	TRBD2	CASSRGGAGGLTDTQYF	TGTGCCAGCAGCCGGGGGGGAGCGGGAGGCCTCACAGATACGCAGTATTTT
TRBV28	TRBJ2-5	NA	TRBD2	CASSPGTSGGLQETQYF	TGTGCCAGCAGTCCAGGGACTAGCGGGGGGCTACAAGAGACCCAGTACTTC
TRBV5-1	TRBJ2-1	NA	TRBD2	CASSLMVAGGIRAYNEQFF	TGCGCCAGCAGCTTGATGGTAGCGGGAGGCATAAGGGCTTACAATGAGCAGTTCTTC
TRBV6-1	TRBJ1-6	NA	TRBD1	CASQKTGDSSPLHF	TGTGCCAGCCAAAAGACAGGGGATAGTTCACCCCTCCACTTT
TRBV6-5	TRBJ1-1	few	TRBD1	CASSQTGESTEAFF	TGTGCCAGCAGCCAGACAGGGGAGAGCACTGAAGCTTTCTTT
TRBV7-9	TRBJ1-4	NA	TRBD1	CASSFQGARSNEKLFF	TGTGCCAGCAGCTTTCAGGGGGCGAGGTCTAATGAAAAACTGTTTTTT
TRBV28	TRBJ2-7	once	TRBD1	CASSAPDRVPYEQYF	TGTGCCAGCAGCGCCCCAGACAGGGTCCCCTACGAGCAGTACTTC